The 30 T cell receptor beta chains presented below share a single source sample, sequenced in a study of OX40 agonist ivuxolimab in advanced cancers. Assay: immunoSEQ multiplex PCR; the TCRdb copy retains only in-frame clones and omits some. Altogether 76,000 or so clones are present, about nine tenths being singletons, with the ten largest covering roughly 0.77%. This specimen was CD4+ or CD8+ T cells sorted from blood, taken in a trial of the OX40 agonist ivuxolimab. These receptors were taken from an adult with an advanced solid tumor such as melanoma, head and neck, liver or kidney cancer.

The sample holds a few counts of this clone. V gene TRBV7-9 combines with J gene TRBJ1-3; weak D call: TRBD1 (6 bases). The CDR3 has 13 residues. Per germline, CDR1 SEHNR and CDR2 FQNEAQ (reference sequence). Trimming took 6 bases from V and 3 from J, leaving 9 bases between them. Written as DNA, the CDR3 is TGTGCCAGCAGGGAACAGGGTGGAAACACCATATATTTT. Translating it yields CASREQGGNTIYF. Filled out from reference TRBV7-9 and TRBJ1-3, the complete variable domain reads DTGVSQNPRHKITKRGQNVTFRCDPISEHNRLYWYRQTLGQGPEFLTYFQNEAQLEKSRLLSDRFSAERPKGSFSTLEIQRTEQGDSAMYLCASREQGGNTIYFGEGSWLTVV.

The chain uses TRBV15 and TRBJ2-1; the D gene is possibly TRBD1 (5 bases). Trimming shortened V by 0 bases and J by 4 bases, and 16 bases separated the two germline ends. The CDR3 extends over 17 amino acids. CDR1 LNHNV and CDR2 YYDKDF come from the germline V gene (reference sequence). CDR3 residues: CATSRDSGQPSYNEQFF. The CDR3 nucleotides are TGTGCCACCAGCAGAGATTCCGGACAACCTAGTTACAATGAGCAGTTCTTC.

This chain joins TRBV7-8 and TRBJ1-2; 9 nucleotides agree with TRBD1. CDR1 is SGHVS, CDR2 FQNEAQ, per germline. The CDR3 has 14 residues. V lost 5 bases to trimming and J lost 4 bases; unmatched junction nucleotides: 5. Here the CDR3 reads CASSAGTGTYGYTF. CDR3 bases: TGTGCCAGCAGCGCCGGGACAGGGACCTATGGCTACACCTTC.

The chain joins TRBV28 to TRBJ2-4; 8 nucleotides match TRBD2. Germline CDR1 reads MDHEN; CDR2 reads SYDVKM. After removal of 3 bases from V and 11 bases from J, the junction contained 3 bases not matched to a gene. This CDR3 is built from 12 residues. The CDR3 sequence: CASSLGLGVQYF. The CDR3 DNA sequence: TGTGCCAGCAGTTTGGGACTAGGGGTTCAGTACTTC.

The genes are TRBV11-2 and TRBJ2-2; 9 nucleotides align to TRBD1. CDR1 SGHAT and CDR2 FQNNGV come from the germline V gene. V shed 2 bases, J shed 6 bases, and the junction held 10 bases outside the gene matches. The CDR3 has 17 amino acids. CDR3 region: CASSLLRDRDIPGELFF. The CDR3 bases are TGTGCCAGCAGCTTACTTCGGGACAGGGATATTCCCGGGGAGCTGTTTTTT.

The chain combines TRBV28 with TRBJ2-7; D may correspond to TRBD1 or TRBD2 (8 bases each). Germline V lookup: CDR1 MDHEN, CDR2 SYDVKM. The CDR3 contains 18 residues. The V gene lost 5 bases and the J gene lost 2 bases, with 25 bases spanning the gap. The CDR3 is CASSESGGRLAGPYEQYF. The CDR3 coding sequence is TGTGCCAGCAGTGAATCAGGGGGCAGGCTAGCGGGCCCCTACGAGCAGTACTTC.

The chain employs TRBV18 and TRBJ2-7; D is uncertain. V dropped 2 bases and J dropped 3 bases, with 14 bases sitting between them. This CDR3 contains 15 residues. CDR1 KGHSH and CDR2 LQKENI come from the germline V gene. The CDR3: CASSPFSAEFYEQYF. CDR3 sequence (DNA): TGTGCCAGCTCACCATTCTCGGCAGAATTCTACGAGCAGTACTTC.

The DNA of the CDR3 is TGTGCCAGCAGGACAGCGGGGGGATACAATGAGCAGTTCTTC. As protein: CASRTAGGYNEQFF. This chain links TRBV7-2 with TRBJ2-1; 9 bases line up with TRBD2. The CDR3 spans 14 residues. Germline V gene lookup returns CDR1 SGHTA and CDR2 FQGNSA. With V trimmed by 6 bases and J by 4 bases, 4 bases remained unmatched.

The chain has TRBV28 and TRBJ2-5; TRBD2 matches 7 bases. J lost 4 bases, V lost 4 bases, and 6 bases had no gene match. The CDR3 is made up of 14 amino acids. Looked up from germline, CDR1 is MDHEN and CDR2 is SYDVKM. CDR3 sequence (DNA): TGTGCCAGCAGTTCCTCACTAGCGCCAGAGACCCAGTACTTC. Translated: CASSSSLAPETQYF.

The chain has TRBV7-6 and TRBJ2-2; 10 nucleotides match TRBD2. CDR1 and CDR2 from the germline V gene are SGHVS and FNYEAQ. V was pared by 3 bases and J by 6 bases, with 7 bases of the junction left unmatched. This CDR3 has 16 amino acids. Here the CDR3 reads CASSFLAGVGAGELFF. In DNA, the CDR3 is TGTGCCAGCAGCTTTCTAGCGGGAGTTGGGGCCGGGGAGCTGTTTTTT.

V is TRBV6-1 and J is TRBJ2-1; tentatively, D is TRBD1 (5 bases). This CDR3 is built from 13 residues. The germline V gene encodes CDR1 MNHNS and CDR2 SASEGT. The V end was cut by 6 bases, the J end by 7 bases, with 13 bases between. CDR3 residues: CASSATRVNEQFF. The CDR3 nucleotides are TGTGCCAGCAGCGCAACCAGGGTAAATGAGCAGTTCTTC.

As concerns this clone: Other nucleotide sequences from this sample produce the same CDR3. The chain is built from TRBV5-1 and TRBJ2-5, with TRBD1 matching 10 bases. V shed 2 bases, J shed 4 bases, and the junction held 2 bases outside the gene matches. There are 14 residues in the CDR3. CDR1 and CDR2 (germline): SGHRS, YFSETQ. CDR3: CASSLGTGVETQYF. The CDR3 bases are TGCGCCAGCAGCTTAGGGACAGGGGTAGAGACCCAGTACTTC.

The V and J genes are TRBV4-2 and TRBJ1-2; 7 bases are shared with TRBD1. The CDR3 is made up of 13 amino acids. V gave up 4 bases and J gave up 3 bases; unmatched junction bases: 2. From germline, CDR1 is LGHNA and CDR2 YNFKEQ. CDR3 amino acids: CASSLDRDYGYTF. The CDR3 nucleotides are TGTGCCAGCAGCCTCGACAGGGACTATGGCTACACCTTC.

This clone was seen just once. J is TRBJ1-5 and V is TRBV29-1, with a tentative D call TRBD1 (5 bases). Germline loops: CDR1 SQVTM, CDR2 ANQGSEA. V lost 4 bases to trimming and J lost 6 bases, with 13 bases between them. The CDR3 consists of 13 residues. The CDR3 bases are TGCAGCGTTGGGGACGGGATGTTTCAGCCCCAGCATTTT. It specifies CSVGDGMFQPQHF. Full variable domain (remainder filled in from reference TRBV29-1 and TRBJ1-5): SAVISQKPSRDICQRGTSLTIQCQVDSQVTMMFWYRQQPGQSLTLIATANQGSEATYESGFVIDKFPISRPNLTFSTLTVSNMSPEDSSIYLCSVGDGMFQPQHFGDGTRLSIL.

This chain uses TRBV5-4 with TRBJ2-5; 9 bases align to TRBD1. CDR1 SGHNT and CDR2 YYREEE come from the germline V gene (reference sequence). This CDR3 contains 15 residues. The J segment lost 2 bases and the V segment lost 4 bases, leaving 6 bases of the junction unmatched. CDR3 residues: CASSRGQGDQETQYF. CDR3 in DNA: TGTGCCAGCAGCCGGGGACAGGGTGATCAAGAGACCCAGTACTTC.

The rearrangement joins TRBV5-4 to TRBJ2-1, with TRBD1 matching 8 bases. With 0 bases clipped from V and 15 bases from J, the junction kept 14 bases outside the gene matches. Germline-derived CDR1 and CDR2 are SGHNT and YYREEE (reference sequence). This CDR3 has 15 residues. The CDR3 nucleotides are TGTGCCAGCAGCTTGGGGACAGGGATCTGGGACTTGCCGTTCTTC. Its protein product is CASSLGTGIWDLPFF.

The chain has TRBV5-4 and TRBJ2-5, with TRBD2 identical over 14 bases. The CDR3 loop spans 17 amino acids. V was pared by 1 base and J by 5 bases, with 7 bases of the junction left unmatched. Germline V gene sequence: CDR1 SGHNT, CDR2 YYREEE (reference sequence). The CDR3 is CASSLRPGTSGSETQYF. The DNA for the CDR3 is TGTGCCAGCAGCTTGCGCCCGGGGACTAGCGGGAGTGAGACCCAGTACTTC.

The V call is TRBV9, the J call TRBJ2-1; a weak D match, TRBD2 (5 bases). V was clipped by 4 bases and J by 0 bases, with 11 bases between them. This CDR3 is 15 amino acids long. Germline CDR1 is SGDLS and CDR2 is YYNGEE. The CDR3 is CASSSDSASYNEQFF. The CDR3 nucleotides are TGTGCCAGCAGCTCGGACTCGGCCTCCTACAATGAGCAGTTCTTC.

The chain uses TRBV6-1 and TRBJ2-3; 9 nucleotides agree with TRBD2. CDR3 size: 14 residues. The ends lost 3 bases at V and 10 bases at J; junction bases unmatched: 8. From germline, CDR1 is MNHNS and CDR2 SASEGT. The CDR3 coding sequence is TGTGCCAGCAGTGACGGGACTAGCAAGGTCGCGCAGTATTTT. Protein: CASSDGTSKVAQYF.

In DNA, the CDR3 is TGTGCCAGTAGTACCGGACAGGGGGCGAGGTACACCTTC. This translates into CASSTGQGARYTF. J is TRBJ1-2 and V is TRBV19, with TRBD1 identical over 11 bases. The CDR3 is made up of 13 amino acids. The J segment lost 11 bases and the V segment lost 4 bases, leaving 6 bases of the junction unmatched. The germline gives CDR1 LNHDA, CDR2 SQIVND (reference sequence).

This clone was counted between two and nine times. The chain joins TRBV5-5 to TRBJ1-2; no clear D. The germline V gene has CDR1 SGHKS and CDR2 YYEKEE (reference sequence). V shed 5 bases and J shed 8 bases, with 13 bases lying between them. CDR3 size: 12 residues. CDR3 amino acids: CASSRAPPGYTF. The CDR3 bases are TGTGCCAGCAGTCGGGCCCCACCAGGCTACACCTTC.

This chain uses TRBV7-2 with TRBJ1-4, with a weak D call TRBD1 (5 bases). The CDR3 spans 14 residues. Trimming cost V 5 bases and J 8 bases, with 15 bases left between them. Germline CDR1 and CDR2: SGHTA and FQGNSA. The CDR3 region has the DNA TGTGCCAGCAGCCCTCGGGACGGAACAGAAAAACTGTTTTTT. Translating it yields CASSPRDGTEKLFF.

The chain employs TRBV7-3 and TRBJ2-7; maybe TRBD2 (6 bases). The CDR3 has 13 amino acids. V was pared by 5 bases and J by 3 bases, with 11 bases between. CDR1 is SGHTA and CDR2 is FQGTGA in the germline V gene. The CDR3 coding sequence is TGTGCCAGCAGCCGCCGGGGGAGCTACGAGCAGTACTTC. It translates to CASSRRGSYEQYF.

The CDR3 loop reads CASSGHGLEKLFF. CDR3 bases: TGTGCCAGCAGTGGACACGGTTTAGAAAAACTGTTTTTT. The V gene is TRBV6-5, the J gene TRBJ1-4, with D maybe TRBD1 (5 bases). V lost 5 bases to trimming and J lost 8 bases, with 12 bases between them. The CDR3 consists of 13 residues. Per the germline V gene, CDR1 is MNHEY and CDR2 is SVGAGI.

Here the CDR3 DNA reads TGTGCCAGCAGCTTACAGAGGGTATATAATTCACCCCTCCACTTT. The encoded protein is CASSLQRVYNSPLHF. The chain combines TRBV7-2 with TRBJ1-6; D uncertain. Between the trimmed V and J ends, which lost 2 bases and 4 bases, there was a span of 9 bases. Germline V gene lookup returns CDR1 SGHTA and CDR2 FQGNSA. CDR3 size: 15 residues.

The chain combines TRBV15 with TRBJ2-3; TRBD2 might be the D (5 bases). The CDR3 is made up of 16 amino acids. CDR1 LNHNV and CDR2 YYDKDF come from the germline V gene (reference sequence). Trimming stripped 1 base from V and 6 bases from J, with 17 bases between. CDR3 protein: CATSRAEAVIGDTQYF. The CDR3 DNA is TGTGCCACCAGCAGAGCTGAAGCGGTAATAGGGGATACGCAGTATTTT.

The J gene is TRBJ2-1, the V gene TRBV5-8; D not resolved. The CDR3 loop spans 16 amino acids. From germline, CDR1 is SGHTS and CDR2 YDEGEE. Trimming cost V 0 bases and J 8 bases, with 18 bases left between them. Here the CDR3 DNA reads TGTGCCAGCAGCTTGGGTTTACAGCCCCTTGGAGATGAGCAGTTCTTC. It encodes CASSLGLQPLGDEQFF.

In nucleotides, the CDR3 is TGTGCCAGCAGCTTGGGGGGGCGTAGGTCTAACTATGGCTACACCTTC. Protein: CASSLGGRRSNYGYTF. This chain uses TRBV5-4 with TRBJ1-2; a weak D match, TRBD1 (6 bases). Looked up from germline, CDR1 is SGHNT and CDR2 is YYREEE (reference sequence). CDR3 size: 16 residues. Trimming removed 0 bases at V and 0 bases at J, with 12 bases between.

V and J are TRBV6-5 and TRBJ2-7; 8 nucleotides line up with TRBD1. The trim removed 7 bases at V and 4 bases at J, leaving 3 bases unmatched. In germline, CDR1 is MNHEY, CDR2 SVGAGI. The CDR3 loop spans 12 amino acids. CDR3: CASNRQGYEQYF. The CDR3, as DNA: TGTGCCAGCAATAGACAGGGGTACGAGCAGTACTTC.

The chain is built from TRBV5-1 and TRBJ1-6; D is undetermined. Trimming removed 0 bases at V and 16 bases at J, with 17 bases between. CDR1 and CDR2 (germline): SGHRS, YFSETQ. The CDR3 totals 14 residues. The CDR3 loop is CASSLDTGRPPLHF. Here the CDR3 DNA reads TGCGCCAGCAGCTTGGACACCGGCCGGCCCCCTCTCCACTTT. Drawing the rest from reference TRBV5-1 and TRBJ1-6, the complete variable domain is KAGVTQTPRYLIKTRGQQVTLSCSPISGHRSVSWYQQTPGQGLQFLFEYFSETQRNKGNFPGRFSGRQFSNSRSEMNVSTLELGDSALYLCASSLDTGRPPLHFGNGTRLTVT.